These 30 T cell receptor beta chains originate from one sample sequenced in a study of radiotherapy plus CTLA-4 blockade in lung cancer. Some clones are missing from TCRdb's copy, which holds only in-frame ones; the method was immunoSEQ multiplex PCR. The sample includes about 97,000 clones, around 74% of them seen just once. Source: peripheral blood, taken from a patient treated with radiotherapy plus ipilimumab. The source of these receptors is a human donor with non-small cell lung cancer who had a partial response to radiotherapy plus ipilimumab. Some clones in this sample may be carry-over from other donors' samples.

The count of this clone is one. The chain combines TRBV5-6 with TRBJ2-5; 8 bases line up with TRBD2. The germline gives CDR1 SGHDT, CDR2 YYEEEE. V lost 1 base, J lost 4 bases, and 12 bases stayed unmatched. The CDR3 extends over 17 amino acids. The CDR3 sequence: CASSLTSGSWFGETQYF. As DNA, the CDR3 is TGTGCCAGCAGCTTGACTAGCGGCTCCTGGTTCGGAGAGACCCAGTACTTC.

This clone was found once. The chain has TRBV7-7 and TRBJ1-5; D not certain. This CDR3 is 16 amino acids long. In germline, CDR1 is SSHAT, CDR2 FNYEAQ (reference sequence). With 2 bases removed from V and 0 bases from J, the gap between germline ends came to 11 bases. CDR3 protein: CASSLPEAYSNQPQHF. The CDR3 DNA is TGTGCCAGCAGCTTACCTGAGGCGTATAGCAATCAGCCCCAGCATTTT.

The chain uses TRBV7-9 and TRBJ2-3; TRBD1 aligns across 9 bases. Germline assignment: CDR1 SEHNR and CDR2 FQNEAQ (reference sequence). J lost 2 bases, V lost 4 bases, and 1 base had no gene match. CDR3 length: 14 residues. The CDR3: CASSWTGATDTQYF. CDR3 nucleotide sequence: TGTGCCAGCAGCTGGACAGGGGCCACAGATACGCAGTATTTT.

As DNA, the CDR3 is TGTGCCAGCAGCTGGGCCGGGGGTCGGTGGAGCTCTGGAAACACCATATATTTT. Residues: CASSWAGGRWSSGNTIYF. The chain recombines TRBV7-2 with TRBJ1-3; the D gene is possibly TRBD1 (5 bases). The CDR3 spans 18 residues. With 4 bases removed from V and 0 bases from J, the gap between germline ends came to 19 bases. CDR1 SGHTA and CDR2 FQGNSA come from the germline V gene.

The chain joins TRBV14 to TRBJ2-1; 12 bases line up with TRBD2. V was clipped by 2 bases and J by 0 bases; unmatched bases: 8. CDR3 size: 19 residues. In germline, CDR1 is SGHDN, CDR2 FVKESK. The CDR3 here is CASSQRGTSGFSSYNEQFF. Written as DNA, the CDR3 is TGTGCCAGCAGCCAAAGAGGGACTAGCGGGTTCAGCTCCTACAATGAGCAGTTCTTC.

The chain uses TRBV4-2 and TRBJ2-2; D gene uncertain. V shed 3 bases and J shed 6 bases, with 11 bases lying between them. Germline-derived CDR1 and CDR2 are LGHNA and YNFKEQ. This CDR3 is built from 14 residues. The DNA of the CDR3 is TGTGCCAGCAGCCAGGCACCTTATGCCGGGGAGCTGTTTTTT. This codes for CASSQAPYAGELFF.

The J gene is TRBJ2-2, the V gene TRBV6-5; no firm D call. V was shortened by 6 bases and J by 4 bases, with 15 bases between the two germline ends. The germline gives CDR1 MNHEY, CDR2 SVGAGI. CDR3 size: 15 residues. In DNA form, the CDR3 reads TGTGCCAGCAGCTATATGGCGGTGATCACCGGGGAGCTGTTTTTT. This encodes CASSYMAVITGELFF.

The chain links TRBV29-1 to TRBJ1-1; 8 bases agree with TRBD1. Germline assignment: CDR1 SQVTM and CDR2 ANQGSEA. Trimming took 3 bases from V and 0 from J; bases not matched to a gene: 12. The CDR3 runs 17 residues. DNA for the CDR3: TGCAGCGTTGAGGGGGGAGGACAGGGCTTTATGAACACTGAAGCTTTCTTT. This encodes CSVEGGGQGFMNTEAFF.

The CDR3 loop is CASSQAFSGGPFSEQFF. CDR3 DNA: TGCGCCAGCAGCCAAGCTTTTAGCGGGGGCCCGTTTAGTGAGCAGTTCTTC. The chain joins TRBV4-1 to TRBJ2-1, with 9 bases identical to TRBD2. CDR3 size: 17 residues. The J segment lost 9 bases and the V segment lost 1 base, leaving 13 bases of the junction unmatched. Germline V CDR1 and CDR2: MGHRA, YSYEKL.

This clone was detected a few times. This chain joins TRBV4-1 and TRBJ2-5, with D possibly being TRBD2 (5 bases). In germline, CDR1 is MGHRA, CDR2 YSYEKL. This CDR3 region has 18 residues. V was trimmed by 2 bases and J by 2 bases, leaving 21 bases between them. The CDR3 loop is CASSQFPIRGGPQETQYF. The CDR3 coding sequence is TGCGCCAGCAGCCAATTCCCCATCCGAGGCGGGCCACAAGAGACCCAGTACTTC.

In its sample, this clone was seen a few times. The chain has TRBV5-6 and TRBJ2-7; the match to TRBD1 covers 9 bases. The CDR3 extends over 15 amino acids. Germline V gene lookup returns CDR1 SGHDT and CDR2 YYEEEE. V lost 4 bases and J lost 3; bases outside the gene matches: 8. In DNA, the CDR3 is TGTGCCAGCAGCGGGTTGGACAGGGGCATCTACGAGCAGTACTTC. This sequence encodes CASSGLDRGIYEQYF.

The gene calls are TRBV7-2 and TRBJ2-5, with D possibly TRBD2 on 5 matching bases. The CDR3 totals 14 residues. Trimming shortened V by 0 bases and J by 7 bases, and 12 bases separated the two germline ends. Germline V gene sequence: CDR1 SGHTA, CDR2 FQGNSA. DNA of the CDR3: TGTGCCAGCAGCTTAGCGGGGAGCTTAGTGACCCAGTACTTC. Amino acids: CASSLAGSLVTQYF.

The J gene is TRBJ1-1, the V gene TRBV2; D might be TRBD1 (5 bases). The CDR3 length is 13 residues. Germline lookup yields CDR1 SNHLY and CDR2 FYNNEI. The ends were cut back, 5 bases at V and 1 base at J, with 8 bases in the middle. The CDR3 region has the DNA TGTGCCAGCAGTAGCCAGGGGAACACTGAAGCTTTCTTT. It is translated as CASSSQGNTEAFF.

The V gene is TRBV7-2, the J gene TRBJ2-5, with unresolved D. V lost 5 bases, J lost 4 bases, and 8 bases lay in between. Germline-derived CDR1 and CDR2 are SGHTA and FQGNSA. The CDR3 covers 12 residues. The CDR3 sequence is CASSRSAETQYF. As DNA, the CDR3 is TGTGCCAGCAGCCGGTCTGCAGAGACCCAGTACTTC.

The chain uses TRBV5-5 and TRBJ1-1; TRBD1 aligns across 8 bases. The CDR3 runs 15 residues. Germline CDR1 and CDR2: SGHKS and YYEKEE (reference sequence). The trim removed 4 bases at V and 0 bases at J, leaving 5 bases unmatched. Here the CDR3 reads CASSAGTGMNTEAFF. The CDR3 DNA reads TGTGCCAGCAGCGCCGGGACAGGCATGAACACTGAAGCTTTCTTT.

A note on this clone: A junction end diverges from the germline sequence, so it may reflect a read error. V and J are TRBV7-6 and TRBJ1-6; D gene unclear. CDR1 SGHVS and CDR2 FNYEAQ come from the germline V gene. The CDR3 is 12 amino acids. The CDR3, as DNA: TGTGCCAGCAGCTCCAATAATTCACCCCTCCACTTT. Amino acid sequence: CASSSNNSPLHF.

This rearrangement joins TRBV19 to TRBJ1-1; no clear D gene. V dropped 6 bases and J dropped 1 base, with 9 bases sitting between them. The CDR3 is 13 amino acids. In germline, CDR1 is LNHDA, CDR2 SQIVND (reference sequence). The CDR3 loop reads CASRRLGNTEAFF. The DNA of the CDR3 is TGTGCCAGTAGGAGGCTGGGGAACACTGAAGCTTTCTTT.

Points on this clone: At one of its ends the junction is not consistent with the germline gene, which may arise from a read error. CDR3 nucleotide sequence: TGTGACAGCAGAGCCGGGACACCAAATCAGCCCCAGCATTTT. It yields the protein CDSRAGTPNQPQHF. The V gene is TRBV6-6, the J gene TRBJ1-5, with D maybe TRBD1 (6 bases). Germline values: CDR1 MNHNY, CDR2 SVGAGI (reference sequence). The CDR3 extends over 14 amino acids.

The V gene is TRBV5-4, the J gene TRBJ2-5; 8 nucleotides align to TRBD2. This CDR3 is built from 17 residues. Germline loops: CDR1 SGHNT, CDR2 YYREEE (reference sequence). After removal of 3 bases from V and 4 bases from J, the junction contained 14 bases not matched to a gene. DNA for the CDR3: TGTGCCAGCAGCTCCAAGGGCCGCGGGGGGCGGTTAGAGACCCAGTACTTC. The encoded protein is CASSSKGRGGRLETQYF.

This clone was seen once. DNA for the CDR3: TGTGCCAGCAGTTCCTTTTCAGGACTAGCCAACGAGCAGTACTTC. It is translated as CASSSFSGLANEQYF. This sequence joins TRBV28 and TRBJ2-5, with 8 nucleotides matching TRBD2. The J call may be mistaken, given a closer DNA end match to TRBJ2-7. The germline V gene has CDR1 MDHEN and CDR2 SYDVKM. The CDR3 consists of 15 residues.

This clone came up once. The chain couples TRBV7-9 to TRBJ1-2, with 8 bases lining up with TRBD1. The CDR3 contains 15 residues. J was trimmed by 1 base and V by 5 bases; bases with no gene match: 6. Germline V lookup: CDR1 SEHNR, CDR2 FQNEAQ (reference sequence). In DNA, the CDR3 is TGTGCCAGCAGCCTACAGACAGGGGTTAACTATGGCTACACCTTC. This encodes CASSLQTGVNYGYTF.

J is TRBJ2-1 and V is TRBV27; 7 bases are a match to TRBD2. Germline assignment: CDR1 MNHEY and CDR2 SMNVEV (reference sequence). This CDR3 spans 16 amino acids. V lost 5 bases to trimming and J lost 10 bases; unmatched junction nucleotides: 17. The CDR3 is CASSPRLAGNKGEQFF. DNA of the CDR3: TGTGCCAGCAGTCCCCGTTTAGCGGGTAATAAGGGGGAGCAGTTCTTC.

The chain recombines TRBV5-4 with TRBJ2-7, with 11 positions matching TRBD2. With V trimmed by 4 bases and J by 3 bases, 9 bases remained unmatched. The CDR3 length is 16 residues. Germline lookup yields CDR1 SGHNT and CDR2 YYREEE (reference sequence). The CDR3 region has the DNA TGTGCCAGCAGCGGAAATCTAGCGGGAGGCCGCTACGAGCAGTACTTC. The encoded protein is CASSGNLAGGRYEQYF.

CDR3 in DNA: TGTGCCAGCAGTGCAGCCAGGGGCGGTTCACCCCTCCACTTT. Translating it yields CASSAARGGSPLHF. The chain combines TRBV6-1 with TRBJ1-6, with D possibly being TRBD1 (6 bases). In germline, CDR1 is MNHNS, CDR2 SASEGT. The CDR3 is 14 residues long. Trimming took 4 bases from V and 9 from J, leaving 13 bases between them.

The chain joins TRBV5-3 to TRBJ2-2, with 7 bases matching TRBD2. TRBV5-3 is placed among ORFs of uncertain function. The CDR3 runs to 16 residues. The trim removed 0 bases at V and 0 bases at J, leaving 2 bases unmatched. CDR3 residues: CARSLGLAPNTGELFF. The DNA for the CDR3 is TGTGCCAGAAGCTTGGGACTAGCCCCGAACACCGGGGAGCTGTTTTTT.

This CDR3 reads CASSLGGGRAAQYF. The CDR3 nucleotides read TGTGCCAGCAGCTTAGGCGGCGGGAGAGCGGCCCAGTACTTC. The gene calls are TRBV7-8 and TRBJ2-5; 7 nucleotides agree with TRBD2. Per germline, CDR1 SGHVS and CDR2 FQNEAQ. The CDR3 is 14 amino acids. With 1 base clipped from V and 9 bases from J, the junction kept 8 bases outside the gene matches. Supplemented by reference TRBV7-8 and TRBJ2-5, the full variable domain reads GAGVSQSPRYKVAKRGQDVALRCDPISGHVSLFWYQQALGQGPEFLTYFQNEAQLDKSGLPSDRFFAERPEGSVSTLKIQRTQQEDSAVYLCASSLGGGRAAQYFGPGTRLLVL.

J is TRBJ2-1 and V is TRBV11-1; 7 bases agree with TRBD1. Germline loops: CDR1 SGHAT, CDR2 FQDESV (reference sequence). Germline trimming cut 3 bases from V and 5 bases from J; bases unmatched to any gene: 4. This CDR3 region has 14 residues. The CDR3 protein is CASSFDRVNNEQFF. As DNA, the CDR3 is TGTGCCAGCAGCTTCGACAGGGTGAACAATGAGCAGTTCTTC.

This CDR3 is CATAGEGFSGNTIYF. The CDR3 coding sequence is TGTGCCACCGCTGGGGAGGGATTCTCTGGAAACACCATATATTTT. The genes are TRBV7-9 and TRBJ1-3; D is unresolved. CDR3 length: 15 amino acids. Trimming removed 10 bases at V and 0 bases at J, with 16 bases between. Looked up from germline, CDR1 is SEHNR and CDR2 is FQNEAQ (reference sequence).

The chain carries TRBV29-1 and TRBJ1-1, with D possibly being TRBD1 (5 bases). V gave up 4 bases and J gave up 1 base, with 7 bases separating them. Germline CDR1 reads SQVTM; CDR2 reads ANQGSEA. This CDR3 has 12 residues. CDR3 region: CSVVRGNTEAFF. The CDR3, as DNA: TGCAGCGTTGTAAGGGGGAACACTGAAGCTTTCTTT. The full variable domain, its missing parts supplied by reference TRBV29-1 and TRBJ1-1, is SAVISQKPSRDICQRGTSLTIQCQVDSQVTMMFWYRQQPGQSLTLIATANQGSEATYESGFVIDKFPISRPNLTFSTLTVSNMSPEDSSIYLCSVVRGNTEAFFGQGTRLTVV.

In DNA form, the CDR3 reads TGTGCCAGCAGTGACCCGGGGGGTTATAGCAATCAGCCCCAGCATTTT. Protein sequence: CASSDPGGYSNQPQHF. This chain connects TRBV2 to TRBJ1-5, with a possible D match to TRBD1 (5 bases). The CDR3 is made up of 16 amino acids. Trimming pared 3 bases from V and 0 bases from J, leaving 12 bases between. Germline V gene data show CDR1 as SNHLY and CDR2 as FYNNEI.